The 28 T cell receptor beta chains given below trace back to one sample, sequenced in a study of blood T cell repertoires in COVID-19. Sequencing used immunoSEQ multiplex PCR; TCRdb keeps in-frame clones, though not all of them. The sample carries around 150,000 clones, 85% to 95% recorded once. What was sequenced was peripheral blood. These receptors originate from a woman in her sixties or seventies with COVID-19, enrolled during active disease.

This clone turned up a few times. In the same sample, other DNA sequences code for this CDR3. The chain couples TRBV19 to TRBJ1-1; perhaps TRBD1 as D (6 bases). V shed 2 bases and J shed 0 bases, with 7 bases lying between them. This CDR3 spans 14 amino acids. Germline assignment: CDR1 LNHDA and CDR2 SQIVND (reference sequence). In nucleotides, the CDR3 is TGTGCCAGTAGTATACAGGGGATGAACACTGAAGCTTTCTTT. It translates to CASSIQGMNTEAFF.

The CDR3 DNA follows: TGTGCCAGCAGTTGGGGGGGGGACACCGGGGAGCTGTTTTTT. Encoded protein: CASSWGGDTGELFF. The chain couples TRBV27 to TRBJ2-2, with 7 bases identical to TRBD2. Germline CDR1 and CDR2: MNHEY and SMNVEV (reference sequence). Germline trimming cut 4 bases from V and 3 bases from J; bases unmatched to any gene: 2. The CDR3 runs to 14 residues.

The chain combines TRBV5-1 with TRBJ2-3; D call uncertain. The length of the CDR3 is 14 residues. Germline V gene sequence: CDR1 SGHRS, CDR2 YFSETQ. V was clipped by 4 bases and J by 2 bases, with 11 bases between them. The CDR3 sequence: CASSLRYPTDTQYF. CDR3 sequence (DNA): TGCGCCAGCAGCCTGAGGTATCCCACAGATACGCAGTATTTT.

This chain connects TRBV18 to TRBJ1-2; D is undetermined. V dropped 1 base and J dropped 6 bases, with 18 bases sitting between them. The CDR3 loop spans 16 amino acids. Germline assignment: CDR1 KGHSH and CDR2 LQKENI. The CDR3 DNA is TGTGCCAGCTCACCACGACCCGGGTCTTTCCAAAATGGCTACACCTTC. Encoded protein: CASSPRPGSFQNGYTF. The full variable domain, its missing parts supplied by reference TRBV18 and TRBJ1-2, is NAGVMQNPRHLVRRRGQEARLRCSPMKGHSHVYWYRQLPEEGLKFMVYLQKENIIDESGMPKERFSAEFPKEGPSILRIQQVVRGDSAAYFCASSPRPGSFQNGYTFGSGTRLTVV.

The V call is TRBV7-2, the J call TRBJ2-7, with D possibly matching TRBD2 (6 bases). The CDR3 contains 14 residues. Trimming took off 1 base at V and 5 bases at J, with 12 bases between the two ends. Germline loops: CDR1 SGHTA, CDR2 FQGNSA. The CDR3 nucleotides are TGTGCCAGCAGCTTAGGAGCTAGCGAGAACGAGCAGTACTTC. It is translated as CASSLGASENEQYF.

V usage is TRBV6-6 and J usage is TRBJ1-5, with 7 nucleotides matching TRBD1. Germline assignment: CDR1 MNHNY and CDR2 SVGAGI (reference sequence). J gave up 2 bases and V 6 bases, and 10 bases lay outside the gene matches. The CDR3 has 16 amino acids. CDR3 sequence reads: CASRKQQGYGNQPQHF. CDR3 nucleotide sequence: TGTGCCAGCAGGAAACAACAGGGGTACGGCAATCAGCCCCAGCATTTT.

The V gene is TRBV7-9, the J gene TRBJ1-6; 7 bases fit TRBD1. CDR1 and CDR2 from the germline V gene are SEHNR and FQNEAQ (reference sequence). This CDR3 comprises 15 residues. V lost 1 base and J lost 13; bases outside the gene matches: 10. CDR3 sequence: CASSLEGRGTDPLHF. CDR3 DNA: TGTGCCAGCAGCTTAGAGGGCAGGGGGACGGATCCCCTCCACTTT.

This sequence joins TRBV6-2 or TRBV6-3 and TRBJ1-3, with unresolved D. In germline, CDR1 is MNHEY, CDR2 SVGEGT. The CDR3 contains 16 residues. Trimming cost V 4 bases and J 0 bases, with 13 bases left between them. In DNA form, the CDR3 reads TGTGCCAGCAGTTCAAAGACTCCTAGCTCTGGAAACACCATATATTTT. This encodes CASSSKTPSSGNTIYF.

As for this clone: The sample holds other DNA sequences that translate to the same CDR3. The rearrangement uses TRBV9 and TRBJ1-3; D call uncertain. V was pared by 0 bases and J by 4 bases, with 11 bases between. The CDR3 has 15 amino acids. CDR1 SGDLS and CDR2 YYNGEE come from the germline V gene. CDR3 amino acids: CASSVEGVVGNTIYF. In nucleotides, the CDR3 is TGTGCCAGCAGCGTAGAGGGAGTTGTCGGAAACACCATATATTTT. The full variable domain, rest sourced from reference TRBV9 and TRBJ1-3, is DSGVTQTPKHLITATGQRVTLRCSPRSGDLSVYWYQQSLDQGLQFLIQYYNGEERAKGNILERFSAQQFPDLHSELNLSSLELGDSALYFCASSVEGVVGNTIYFGEGSWLTVV.

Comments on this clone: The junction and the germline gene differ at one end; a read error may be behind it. CDR3 residues: CVSSEFGSNYGYTF. The CDR3 DNA follows: TGTGTCAGCAGTGAATTCGGGAGCAACTATGGCTACACCTTC. The chain is built from TRBV2 and TRBJ1-2; D remains unclear. CDR3 size: 14 residues. Germline CDR1 SNHLY, CDR2 FYNNEI.

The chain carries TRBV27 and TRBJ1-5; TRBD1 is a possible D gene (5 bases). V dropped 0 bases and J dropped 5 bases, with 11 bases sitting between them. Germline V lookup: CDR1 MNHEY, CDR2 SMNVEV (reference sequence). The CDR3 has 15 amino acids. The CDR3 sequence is CASSLSEGTHQPQHF. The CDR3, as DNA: TGTGCCAGCAGTTTATCGGAGGGGACGCATCAGCCCCAGCATTTT.

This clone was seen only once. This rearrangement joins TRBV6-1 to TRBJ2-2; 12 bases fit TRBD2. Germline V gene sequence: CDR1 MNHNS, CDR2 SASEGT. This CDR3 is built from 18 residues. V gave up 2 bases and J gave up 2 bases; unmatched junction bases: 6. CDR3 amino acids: CASSELTSGGINTGELFF. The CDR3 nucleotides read TGTGCCAGCAGTGAACTGACTAGCGGGGGTATAAACACCGGGGAGCTGTTTTTT.

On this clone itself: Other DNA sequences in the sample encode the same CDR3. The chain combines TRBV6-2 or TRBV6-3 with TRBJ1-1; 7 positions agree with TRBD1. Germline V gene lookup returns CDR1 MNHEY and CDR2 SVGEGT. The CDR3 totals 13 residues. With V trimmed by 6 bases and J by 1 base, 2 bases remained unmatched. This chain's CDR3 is CASSDRENTEAFF. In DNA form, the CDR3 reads TGTGCCAGCAGCGACAGGGAGAACACTGAAGCTTTCTTT.

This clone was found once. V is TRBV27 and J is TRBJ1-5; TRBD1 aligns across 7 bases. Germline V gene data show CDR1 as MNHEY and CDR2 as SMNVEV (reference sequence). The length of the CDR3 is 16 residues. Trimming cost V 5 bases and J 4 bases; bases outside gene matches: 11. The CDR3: CASSKRWDSRNQPQHF. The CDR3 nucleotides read TGTGCCAGCAGTAAACGCTGGGACAGCAGGAATCAGCCCCAGCATTTT.

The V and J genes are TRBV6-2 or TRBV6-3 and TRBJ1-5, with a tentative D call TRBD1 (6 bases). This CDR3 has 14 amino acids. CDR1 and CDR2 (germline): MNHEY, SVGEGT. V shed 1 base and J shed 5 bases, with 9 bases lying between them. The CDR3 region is CASSYWGGDQPQHF. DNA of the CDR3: TGTGCCAGCAGTTACTGGGGGGGCGATCAGCCCCAGCATTTT.

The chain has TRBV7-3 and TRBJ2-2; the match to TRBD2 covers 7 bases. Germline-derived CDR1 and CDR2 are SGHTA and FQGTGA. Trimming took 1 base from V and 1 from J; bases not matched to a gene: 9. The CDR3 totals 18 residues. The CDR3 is CASSLIVLGGGNTGELFF. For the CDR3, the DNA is TGTGCCAGCAGCTTAATTGTACTCGGCGGGGGGAACACCGGGGAGCTGTTTTTT.

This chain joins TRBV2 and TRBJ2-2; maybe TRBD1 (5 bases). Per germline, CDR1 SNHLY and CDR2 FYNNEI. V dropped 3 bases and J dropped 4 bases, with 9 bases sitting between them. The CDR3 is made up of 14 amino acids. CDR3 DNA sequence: TGTGCCAGCAGTGAGCAGGGCGTCACCGGGGAGCTGTTTTTT. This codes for CASSEQGVTGELFF.

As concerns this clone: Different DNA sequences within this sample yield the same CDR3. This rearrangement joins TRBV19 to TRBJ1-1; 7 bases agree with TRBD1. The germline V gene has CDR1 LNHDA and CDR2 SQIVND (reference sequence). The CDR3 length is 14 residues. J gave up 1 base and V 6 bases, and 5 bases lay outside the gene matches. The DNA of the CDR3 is TGTGCCAGTAGCCCGGGACAGCAGAACACTGAAGCTTTCTTT. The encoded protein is CASSPGQQNTEAFF.

For the CDR3, the DNA is TGCGCCAGCAGCCAGGGACAGTCAAGCAATCAGCCCCAGCATTTT. It yields the protein CASSQGQSSNQPQHF. J is TRBJ1-5 and V is TRBV4-1; 7 nucleotides match TRBD1. CDR1 is MGHRA and CDR2 is YSYEKL in the germline V gene. The CDR3 consists of 15 residues. Trimming took 3 bases from V and 1 from J; bases not matched to a gene: 3.

Written as DNA, the CDR3 is TGTGCCAGCAGCCAGTCACCCAGCGGGGGAGAGACCCAGTACTTC. Translating it yields CASSQSPSGGETQYF. The V and J genes are TRBV3-1 (or the pseudogene TRBV3-2) and TRBJ2-5, with 8 bases aligning to TRBD2. The germline gives CDR1 LGHDT, CDR2 YNNKEL (reference sequence). This CDR3 is built from 15 residues. Unmatched junction bases numbered 7, after V lost 3 bases and J lost 4 bases.

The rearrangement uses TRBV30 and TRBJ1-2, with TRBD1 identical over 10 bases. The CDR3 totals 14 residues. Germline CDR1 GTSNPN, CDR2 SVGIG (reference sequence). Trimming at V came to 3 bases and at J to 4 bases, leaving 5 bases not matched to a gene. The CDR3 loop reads CAWRRTGGFYGYTF. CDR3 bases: TGTGCCTGGAGGCGGACAGGGGGTTTCTATGGCTACACCTTC.

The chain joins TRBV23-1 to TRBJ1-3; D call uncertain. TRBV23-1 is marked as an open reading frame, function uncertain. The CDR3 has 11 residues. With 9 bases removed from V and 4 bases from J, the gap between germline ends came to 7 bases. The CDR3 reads CARAGGNTIYF. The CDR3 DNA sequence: TGCGCCAGGGCGGGGGGAAACACCATATATTTT.

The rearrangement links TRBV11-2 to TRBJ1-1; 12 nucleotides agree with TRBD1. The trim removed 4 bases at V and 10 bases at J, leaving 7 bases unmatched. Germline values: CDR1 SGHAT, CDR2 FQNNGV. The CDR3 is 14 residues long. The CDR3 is CASSSPGTGGLAFF. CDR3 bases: TGTGCCAGCAGCTCCCCCGGGACAGGGGGCTTAGCTTTCTTT.

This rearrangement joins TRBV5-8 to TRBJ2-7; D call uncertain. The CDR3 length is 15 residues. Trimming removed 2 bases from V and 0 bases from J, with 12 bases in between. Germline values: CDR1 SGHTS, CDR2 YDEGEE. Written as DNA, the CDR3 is TGTGCCAGCAGCTTATGGAATGGAGCCTCCTACGAGCAGTACTTC. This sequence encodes CASSLWNGASYEQYF.

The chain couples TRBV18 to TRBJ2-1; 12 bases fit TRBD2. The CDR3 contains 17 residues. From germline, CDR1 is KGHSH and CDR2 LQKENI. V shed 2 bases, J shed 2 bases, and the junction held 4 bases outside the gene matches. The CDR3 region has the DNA TGTGCCAGCTCACCAGGACTAGCGGGGAACCCCTACAATGAGCAGTTCTTC. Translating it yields CASSPGLAGNPYNEQFF.

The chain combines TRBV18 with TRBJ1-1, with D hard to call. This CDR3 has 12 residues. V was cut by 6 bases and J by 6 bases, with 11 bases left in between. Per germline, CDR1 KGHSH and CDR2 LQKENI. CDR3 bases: TGTGCCAGCTCGTCCGGTGGTCCTGAAGCTTTCTTT. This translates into CASSSGGPEAFF.

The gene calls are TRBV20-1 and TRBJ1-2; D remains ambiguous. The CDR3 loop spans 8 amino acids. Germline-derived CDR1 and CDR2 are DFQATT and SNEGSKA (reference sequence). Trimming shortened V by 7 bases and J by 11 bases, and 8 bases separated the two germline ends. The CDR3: CSGGSYTF. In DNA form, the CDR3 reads TGCAGTGGTGGTAGTTACACCTTC.

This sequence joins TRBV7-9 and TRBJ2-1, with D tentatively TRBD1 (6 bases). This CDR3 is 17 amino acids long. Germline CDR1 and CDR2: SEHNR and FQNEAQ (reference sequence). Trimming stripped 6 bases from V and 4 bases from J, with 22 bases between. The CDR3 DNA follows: TGTGCCAGCAGACAAACCGGGACATCCACGCCATACAATGAGCAGTTCTTC. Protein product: CASRQTGTSTPYNEQFF. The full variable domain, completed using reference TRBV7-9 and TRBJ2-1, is DTGVSQNPRHKITKRGQNVTFRCDPISEHNRLYWYRQTLGQGPEFLTYFQNEAQLEKSRLLSDRFSAERPKGSFSTLEIQRTEQGDSAMYLCASRQTGTSTPYNEQFFGPGTRLTVL.